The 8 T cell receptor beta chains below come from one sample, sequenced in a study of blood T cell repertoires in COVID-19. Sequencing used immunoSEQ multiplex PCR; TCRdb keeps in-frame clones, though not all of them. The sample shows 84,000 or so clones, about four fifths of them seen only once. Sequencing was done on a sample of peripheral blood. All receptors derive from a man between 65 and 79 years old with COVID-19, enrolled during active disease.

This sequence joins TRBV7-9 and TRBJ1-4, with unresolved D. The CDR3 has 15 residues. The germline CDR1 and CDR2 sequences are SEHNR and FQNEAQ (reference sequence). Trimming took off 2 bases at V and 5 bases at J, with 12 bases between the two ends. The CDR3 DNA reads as TGTGCCAGCAGCTTAAGATCAACCCTAAATGAAAAACTGTTTTTT. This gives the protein CASSLRSTLNEKLFF. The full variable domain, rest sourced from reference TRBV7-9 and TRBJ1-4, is DTGVSQNPRHKITKRGQNVTFRCDPISEHNRLYWYRQTLGQGPEFLTYFQNEAQLEKSRLLSDRFSAERPKGSFSTLEIQRTEQGDSAMYLCASSLRSTLNEKLFFGSGTQLSVL.

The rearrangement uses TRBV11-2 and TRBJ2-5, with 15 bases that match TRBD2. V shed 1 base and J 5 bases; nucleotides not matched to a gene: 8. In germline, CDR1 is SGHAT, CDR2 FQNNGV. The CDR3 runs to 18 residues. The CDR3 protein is CASSLVRRGLAGGETQYF. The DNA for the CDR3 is TGTGCCAGCAGCTTAGTTCGTCGCGGACTAGCGGGAGGGGAGACCCAGTACTTC. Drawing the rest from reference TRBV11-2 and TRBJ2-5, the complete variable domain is EAGVAQSPRYKIIEKRQSVAFWCNPISGHATLYWYQQILGQGPKLLIQFQNNGVVDDSQLPKDRFSAERLKGVDSTLKIQPAKLEDSAVYLCASSLVRRGLAGGETQYFGPGTRLLVL.

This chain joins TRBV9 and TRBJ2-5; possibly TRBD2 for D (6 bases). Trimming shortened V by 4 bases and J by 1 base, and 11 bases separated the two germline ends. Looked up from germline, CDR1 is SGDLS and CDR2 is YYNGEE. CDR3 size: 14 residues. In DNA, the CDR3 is TGTGCCAGCAGCCTACGGGGGAGCCAAGAGACCCAGTACTTC. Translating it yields CASSLRGSQETQYF.

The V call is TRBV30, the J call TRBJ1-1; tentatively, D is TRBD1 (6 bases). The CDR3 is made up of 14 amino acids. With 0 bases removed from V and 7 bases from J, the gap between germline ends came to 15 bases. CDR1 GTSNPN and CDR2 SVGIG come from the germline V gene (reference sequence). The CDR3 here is CAWSVGTGQLEAFF. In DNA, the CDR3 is TGTGCCTGGAGTGTAGGCACAGGGCAACTTGAAGCTTTCTTT.

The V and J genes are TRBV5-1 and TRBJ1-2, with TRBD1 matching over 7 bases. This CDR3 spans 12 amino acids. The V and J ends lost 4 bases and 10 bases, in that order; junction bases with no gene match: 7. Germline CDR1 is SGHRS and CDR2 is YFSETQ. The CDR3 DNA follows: TGCGCCAGCAGCCCCGGGCAGGGGGACTACACCTTC. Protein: CASSPGQGDYTF.

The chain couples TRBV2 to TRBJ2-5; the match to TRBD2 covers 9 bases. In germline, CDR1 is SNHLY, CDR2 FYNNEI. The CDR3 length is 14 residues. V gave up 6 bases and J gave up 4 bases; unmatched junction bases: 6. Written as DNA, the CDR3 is TGTGCCAGCAGGCTGACTAGCGGTGCAGAGACCCAGTACTTC. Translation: CASRLTSGAETQYF.

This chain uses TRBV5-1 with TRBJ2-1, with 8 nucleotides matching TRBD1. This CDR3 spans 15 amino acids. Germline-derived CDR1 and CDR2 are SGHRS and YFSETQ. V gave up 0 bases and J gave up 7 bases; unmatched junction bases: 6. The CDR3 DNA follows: TGCGCCAGCAGCTTGGGGCAGGGGGCGCGGAATGAGCAGTTCTTC. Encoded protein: CASSLGQGARNEQFF.

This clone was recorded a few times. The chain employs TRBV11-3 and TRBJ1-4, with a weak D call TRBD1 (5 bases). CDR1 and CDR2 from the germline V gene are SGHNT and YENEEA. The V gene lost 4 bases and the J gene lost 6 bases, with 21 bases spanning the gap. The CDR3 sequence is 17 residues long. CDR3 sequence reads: CASSSPLSWGGDEKLFF. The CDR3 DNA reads TGTGCCAGCAGCTCCCCCCTCTCTTGGGGCGGGGATGAAAAACTGTTTTTT.